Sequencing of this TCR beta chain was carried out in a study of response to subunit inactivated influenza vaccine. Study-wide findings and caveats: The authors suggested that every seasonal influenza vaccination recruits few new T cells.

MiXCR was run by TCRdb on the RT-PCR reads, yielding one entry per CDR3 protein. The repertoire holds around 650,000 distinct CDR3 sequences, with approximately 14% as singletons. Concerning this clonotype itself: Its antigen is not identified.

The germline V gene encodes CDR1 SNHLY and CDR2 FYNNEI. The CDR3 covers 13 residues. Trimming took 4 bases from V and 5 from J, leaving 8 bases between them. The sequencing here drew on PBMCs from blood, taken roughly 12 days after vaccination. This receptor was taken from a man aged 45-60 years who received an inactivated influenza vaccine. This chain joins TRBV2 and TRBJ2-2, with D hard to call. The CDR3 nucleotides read TGTGCCAGCAGTGTGCTGGGAACCGGGGAGCTGTTTTTT. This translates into CASSVLGTGELFF.